These 14 T cell receptor beta chains were all obtained from the same sample, sequenced in a study of T cells in Graves' hyperthyroidism and ophthalmopathy. TCR beta CDR3 sequences were amplified from RNA transcripts. Researchers ran a first-round RT-PCR on the TCR CDR3 using the HTBI primer set. Via MiXCR, TCRdb re-called the multiplex PCR reads, giving one row per CDR3 protein. Among under 550,000 distinct CDR3 sequences, just under 20% were seen once, and the ten largest hold about 45%. The sample comprised blood. These TCRs come from a man aged 40-49 years with Graves' ophthalmopathy.

V usage is TRBV20-1 and J usage is TRBJ1-1; TRBD1 agrees at 8 bases. From germline, CDR1 is DFQATT and CDR2 SNEGSKA (reference sequence). The V and J ends lost 1 base and 7 bases, in that order; junction bases with no gene match: 11. This CDR3 comprises 15 residues. The CDR3 protein is CSARVQGASDLEAFF. The DNA of the CDR3 is TGCAGTGCTAGAGTGCAGGGGGCGTCCGACCTTGAAGCTTTCTTT.

The sample holds many counts of this clonotype. The V gene is TRBV7-2, the J gene TRBJ1-2; D is uncertain. This CDR3 has 15 residues. Trimming pared 5 bases from V and 2 bases from J, leaving 15 bases between. The germline V gene has CDR1 SGHTA and CDR2 FQGNSA. CDR3 DNA: TGTGCCAGCAGCCCCTCGAGTGGCTCGAACTATGGCTACACCTTC. This translates into CASSPSSGSNYGYTF.

The genes are TRBV29-1 and TRBJ2-1, with a tentative D call TRBD1 (6 bases). V was pared by 1 base and J by 14 bases, with 21 bases between. This CDR3 contains 14 residues. Germline-derived CDR1 and CDR2 are SQVTM and ANQGSEA. CDR3 region: CSVEGWGPFEEEFF. The CDR3 coding sequence is TGCAGCGTTGAAGGCTGGGGGCCATTCGAAGAAGAGTTCTTC.

There are many counts of this clonotype. The chain's CDR3 is CASSKGGTDTQYF. The DNA for the CDR3 is TGTGCCAGCAGCAAGGGGGGCACAGATACGCAGTATTTT. The chain links TRBV7-2 to TRBJ2-3; D perhaps matches TRBD1 (6 bases). The V end was cut by 5 bases, the J end by 1 base, with 7 bases between. This CDR3 is built from 13 residues. Per the germline V gene, CDR1 is SGHTA and CDR2 is FQGNSA.

There are many counts of this clonotype. The rearrangement links TRBV28 to TRBJ2-7, with 7 nucleotides matching TRBD1. The CDR3 loop spans 19 amino acids. Germline V gives CDR1 MDHEN, CDR2 SYDVKM. Unmatched junction bases numbered 24, after V lost 6 bases and J lost 4 bases. This CDR3 reads CASSSSTEGAGRRIYEQYF. The DNA of the CDR3 is TGTGCCAGCAGCTCGTCTACTGAGGGGGCGGGCCGACGAATTTACGAGCAGTACTTC.

This clonotype appeared many times. The chain uses TRBV18 and TRBJ2-5; tentatively, D is TRBD1 (5 bases). The germline V and J ends were trimmed by 0 bases and 2 bases, with 13 bases remaining between them. Looked up from germline, CDR1 is KGHSH and CDR2 is LQKENI. The CDR3 length is 16 residues. The CDR3, as DNA: TGTGCCAGCTCACCACCAACGTCAGGGTGGCAAGAGACCCAGTACTTC. It yields the protein CASSPPTSGWQETQYF.

The chain is built from TRBV15 and TRBJ2-1; D is undetermined. V lost 6 bases and J 6 bases, leaving 6 bases between the germline ends. Germline V CDR1 and CDR2: LNHNV, YYDKDF (reference sequence). The CDR3 loop spans 11 amino acids. CDR3 DNA: TGTGCCACCAGTAGTGGCAATGAGCAGTTCTTC. It yields the protein CATSSGNEQFF.

This clonotype has at least ten counts. The chain couples TRBV6-1 to TRBJ2-1; weak D call: TRBD1 (5 bases). Germline CDR1 MNHNS, CDR2 SASEGT. The CDR3 consists of 13 residues. The germline V and J ends were trimmed by 2 bases and 6 bases, with 8 bases remaining between them. CDR3 sequence (DNA): TGTGCCAGCAGTGAATCAGGGTTCAATGAGCAGTTCTTC. Translation: CASSESGFNEQFF.

In nucleotides, the CDR3 is TGTGCCTGGACCCCCGGGACTAGCGTCCTCCCCGAGCAGTACTTC. This sequence encodes CAWTPGTSVLPEQYF. J is TRBJ2-7 and V is TRBV30, with 10 bases fitting TRBD2. V was clipped by 4 bases and J by 6 bases; unmatched bases: 12. The CDR3 spans 15 residues. Germline values: CDR1 GTSNPN, CDR2 SVGIG (reference sequence). Full variable domain (remainder filled in from reference TRBV30 and TRBJ2-7): SQTIHQWPATLVQPVGSPLSLECTVEGTSNPNLYWYRQAAGRGLQLLFYSVGIGQISSEVPQNLSASRPQDRQFILSSKKLLLSDSGFYLCAWTPGTSVLPEQYFGPGTRLTVT.

This chain links TRBV15 with TRBJ2-5, with D perhaps matching TRBD1 or TRBD2 (5 bases each). This CDR3 has 15 residues. Trimming took off 0 bases at V and 1 base at J, with 9 bases between the two ends. CDR1 is LNHNV and CDR2 is YYDKDF in the germline V gene (reference sequence). The chain's CDR3 is CATSRDLGPQETQYF. CDR3 in DNA: TGTGCCACCAGCAGAGATCTGGGACCCCAAGAGACCCAGTACTTC. The complete variable domain, with remaining parts taken from reference TRBV15 and TRBJ2-5, reads DAMVIQNPRYQVTQFGKPVTLSCSQTLNHNVMYWYQQKSSQAPKLLFHYYDKDFNNEADTPDNFQSRRPNTSFCFLDIRSPGLGDTAMYLCATSRDLGPQETQYFGPGTRLLVL.

This clonotype was observed a handful of times. The chain links TRBV9 to TRBJ2-2, with TRBD1 matching 8 bases. The CDR3 loop spans 17 amino acids. V shed 2 bases, J shed 7 bases, and the junction held 13 bases outside the gene matches. From germline, CDR1 is SGDLS and CDR2 YYNGEE. In DNA form, the CDR3 reads TGTGCCAGCAGCGTCCCACGGGACAGGCCCGCCGGCGGGGAGCTGTTTTTT. Translated: CASSVPRDRPAGGELFF.

This clonotype has a count of ten or more. At one of its ends the junction is not consistent with the germline gene, which may arise from a read error. This rearrangement joins TRBV6-2 or TRBV6-3 to TRBJ2-7; D remains unclear. The CDR3 is 13 amino acids. CDR1 is MNHEY and CDR2 is SVGEGT in the germline V gene. The CDR3 loop reads CASTQPPGRHRDF. The CDR3, as DNA: TGTGCCAGCACCCAACCTCCTGGGCGACACCGGGACTTC.

This clonotype was seen many times. V and J are TRBV27 and TRBJ2-5, with unresolved D. From germline, CDR1 is MNHEY and CDR2 SMNVEV (reference sequence). Trimming cost V 5 bases and J 3 bases, with 10 bases left between them. CDR3 length: 13 residues. This chain's CDR3 is CASSPYMEETQYF. In nucleotides, the CDR3 is TGTGCCAGCAGTCCATACATGGAAGAGACCCAGTACTTC.

In this sample, this clonotype turned up many times. The chain uses TRBV6-2 or TRBV6-3 and TRBJ2-5; D might be TRBD2 (6 bases). V was clipped by 6 bases and J by 3 bases, with 23 bases between them. Germline V gene lookup returns CDR1 MNHEY and CDR2 SVGEGT. The CDR3 loop spans 17 amino acids. In nucleotides, the CDR3 is TGTGCCAGCAGCCATCTACAGTTAGCGGTGAAAGAAGAGACCCAGTACTTC. It specifies CASSHLQLAVKEETQYF.